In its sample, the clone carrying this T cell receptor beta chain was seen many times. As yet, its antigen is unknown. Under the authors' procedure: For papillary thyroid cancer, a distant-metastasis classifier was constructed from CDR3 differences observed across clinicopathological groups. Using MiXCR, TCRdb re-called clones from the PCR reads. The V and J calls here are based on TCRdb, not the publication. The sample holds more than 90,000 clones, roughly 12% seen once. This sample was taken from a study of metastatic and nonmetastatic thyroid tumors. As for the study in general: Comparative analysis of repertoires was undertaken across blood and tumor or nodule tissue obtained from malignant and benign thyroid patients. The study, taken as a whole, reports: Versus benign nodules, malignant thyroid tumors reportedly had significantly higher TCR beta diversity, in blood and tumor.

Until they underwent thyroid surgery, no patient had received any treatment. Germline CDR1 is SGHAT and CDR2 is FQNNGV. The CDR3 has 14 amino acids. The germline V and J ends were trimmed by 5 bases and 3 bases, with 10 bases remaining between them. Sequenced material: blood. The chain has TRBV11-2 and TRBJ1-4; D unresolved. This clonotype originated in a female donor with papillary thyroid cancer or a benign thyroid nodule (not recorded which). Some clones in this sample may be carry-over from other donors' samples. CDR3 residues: CASSLDGPNEKLFF. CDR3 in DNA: TGTGCCAGCAGCCTCGACGGGCCTAATGAAAAACTGTTTTTT.